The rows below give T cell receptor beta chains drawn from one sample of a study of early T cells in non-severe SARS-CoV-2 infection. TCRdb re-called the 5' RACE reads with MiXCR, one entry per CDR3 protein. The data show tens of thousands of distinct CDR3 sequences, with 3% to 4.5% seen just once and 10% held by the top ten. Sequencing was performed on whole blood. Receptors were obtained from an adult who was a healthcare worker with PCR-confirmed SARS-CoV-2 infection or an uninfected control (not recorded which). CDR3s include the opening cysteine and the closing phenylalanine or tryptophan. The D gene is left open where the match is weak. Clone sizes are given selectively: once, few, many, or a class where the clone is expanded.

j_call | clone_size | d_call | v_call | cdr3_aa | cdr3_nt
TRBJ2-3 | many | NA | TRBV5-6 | CASSLSPGLDTQYF | TGTGCCAGCAGCTTGAGCCCCGGGTTGGATACGCAGTATTTT
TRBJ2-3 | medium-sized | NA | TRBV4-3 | CASSQSLGAGNTQYF | TGCGCCAGCAGCCAAAGCCTTGGCGCGGGTAATACGCAGTATTTT
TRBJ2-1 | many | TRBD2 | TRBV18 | CASSPILAGPLQFF | TGTGCCAGCTCACCAATACTAGCGGGACCACTTCAGTTCTTC
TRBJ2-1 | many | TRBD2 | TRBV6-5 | CASSYSGAGGTSVNEQFF | TGTGCCAGCAGTTACTCCGGGGCAGGCGGGACTAGCGTCAATGAGCAGTTCTTC
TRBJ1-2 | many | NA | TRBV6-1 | CASSEANTAFYGYTF | TGTGCCAGCAGTGAAGCCAACACAGCCTTCTATGGCTACACCTTC
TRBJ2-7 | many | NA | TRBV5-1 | CASSLVQGGHEQYF | TGCGCCAGCAGCTTGGTGCAGGGTGGACACGAGCAGTACTTC
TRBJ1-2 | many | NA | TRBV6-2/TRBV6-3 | CASSYTGEAYGYTF | TGTGCCAGCAGTTACACGGGGGAAGCCTATGGCTACACCTTC
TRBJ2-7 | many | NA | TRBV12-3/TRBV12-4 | CASRRASGYEQYF | TGTGCCAGCAGACGAGCCTCGGGATACGAGCAGTACTTC
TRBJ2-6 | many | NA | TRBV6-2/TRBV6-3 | CASRANSGANVLTF | TGTGCCAGCCGAGCCAACTCTGGGGCCAACGTCCTGACTTTC
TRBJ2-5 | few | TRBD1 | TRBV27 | CASSLGQAAAQYF | TGTGCCAGCAGTTTAGGACAGGCTGCGGCCCAGTACTTC
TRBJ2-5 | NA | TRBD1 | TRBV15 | CATSRDQRQGRGSQETQYF | TGTGCCACCAGCAGAGATCAGCGACAGGGAAGGGGGTCCCAAGAGACCCAGTACTTC
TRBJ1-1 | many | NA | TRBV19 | CASSTVNFLNTEAFF | TGTGCCAGTAGTACGGTTAACTTCCTGAACACTGAAGCTTTCTTT
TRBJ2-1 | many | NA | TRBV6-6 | CASKGTNYNEQFF | TGTGCCAGCAAGGGGACAAACTACAATGAGCAGTTCTTC
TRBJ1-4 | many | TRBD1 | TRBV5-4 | CASSSGQGLGEKLFF | TGTGCCAGCAGCTCGGGACAGGGTTTAGGCGAAAAACTGTTTTTT
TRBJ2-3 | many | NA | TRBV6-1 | CASSEDITQYF | TGTGCCAGCAGTGAAGATATCACGCAGTATTTT
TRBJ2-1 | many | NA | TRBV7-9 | CASTPSGGLLLNEQFF | TGTGCCAGCACCCCCAGCGGAGGGCTTCTTCTCAATGAGCAGTTCTTC
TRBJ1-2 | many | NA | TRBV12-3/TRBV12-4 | CASSLYKVYGYTF | TGTGCCAGCAGTTTGTATAAGGTCTACGGCTACACCTTC
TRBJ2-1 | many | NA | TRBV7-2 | CASSLSLGGPVDEQFF | TGTGCCAGCAGCTTGTCTCTGGGAGGCCCGGTCGATGAGCAGTTCTTC
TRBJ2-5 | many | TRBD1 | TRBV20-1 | CSAPRTGEETQYF | TGCAGTGCCCCGCGGACAGGGGAAGAGACCCAGTACTTC
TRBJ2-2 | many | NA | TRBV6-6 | CASSYSPGPGGELFF | TGTGCCAGCAGTTACTCCCCAGGTCCGGGCGGGGAGCTGTTTTTT
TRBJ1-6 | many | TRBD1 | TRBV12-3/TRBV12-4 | CASRDWDSNSPLHF | TGTGCCAGCAGGGATTGGGACAGTAATTCACCCCTCCACTTT
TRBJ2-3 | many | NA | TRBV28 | CASGLFSTDTQYF | TGTGCCAGCGGCTTATTTAGCACAGATACGCAGTATTTT
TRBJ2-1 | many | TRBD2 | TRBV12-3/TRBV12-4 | CASSLQPLRAGVSGNEQFF | TGTGCCAGCAGTTTACAACCTCTTCGGGCGGGGGTCAGTGGCAATGAGCAGTTCTTC
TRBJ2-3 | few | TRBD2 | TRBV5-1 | CASGRLRGDGFTDTQYF | TGCGCCAGCGGGCGCCTCCGGGGGGATGGATTTACAGATACGCAGTATTTT
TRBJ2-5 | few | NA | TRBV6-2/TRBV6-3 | CASSPGEETQYF | TGTGCCAGCAGCCCAGGGGAAGAGACCCAGTACTTC
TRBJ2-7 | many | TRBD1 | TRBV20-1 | CSARSPGQGIYEQYF | TGCAGTGCTAGAAGTCCGGGACAGGGAATATACGAGCAGTACTTC
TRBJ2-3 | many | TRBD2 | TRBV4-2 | CASSHSISGSTDTQYF | TGTGCCAGCAGCCATTCCATTAGCGGGAGCACAGATACGCAGTATTTT
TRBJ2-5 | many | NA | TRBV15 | CATSRDAGSQETQYF | TGTGCCACCAGCAGAGATGCGGGGTCCCAAGAGACCCAGTACTTC
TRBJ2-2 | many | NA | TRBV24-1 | CATSINTGELFF | TGTGCCACCAGTATTAACACCGGGGAGCTGTTTTTT
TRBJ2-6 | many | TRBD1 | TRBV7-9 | CASSLGDRGASGANVLTF | TGTGCCAGCAGCTTAGGGGACAGGGGAGCGTCCGGGGCCAACGTCCTGACTTTC
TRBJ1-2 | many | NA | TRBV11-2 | CASSSKDRTYGYTF | TGTGCCAGCAGCTCAAAAGACAGAACCTATGGCTACACCTTC
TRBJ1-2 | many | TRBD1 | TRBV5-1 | CASSLEDRPYGYTF | TGCGCCAGCAGCTTGGAGGACAGGCCCTATGGCTACACCTTC
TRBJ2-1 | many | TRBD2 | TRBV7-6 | CASSLKAGVEQFF | TGTGCCAGCAGCTTAAAAGCGGGAGTTGAGCAGTTCTTC
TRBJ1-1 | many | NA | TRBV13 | CASSPRRTRLNTEAFF | TGTGCCAGCAGCCCCCGACGGACCCGTCTGAACACTGAAGCTTTCTTT
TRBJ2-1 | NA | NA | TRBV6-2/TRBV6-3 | CASSNNEQFF | TGTGCCAGCAGTAACAATGAGCAGTTCTTC
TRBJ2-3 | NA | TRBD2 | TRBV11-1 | CASSSRLAASTDTQYF | TGTGCCAGCAGCTCCAGGCTAGCGGCTAGCACAGATACGCAGTATTTT
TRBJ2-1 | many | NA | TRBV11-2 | CASSLDRQYNEQFF | TGTGCCAGCAGCTTAGATCGACAGTACAATGAGCAGTTCTTC